Each of the 2 T cell receptor beta chains below was sequenced from the same sample in a study of CD8+ T cells in alopecia areata. Sequencing relied on a cDNA template that was reverse transcribed from extracted RNA. The assay was immunoSEQ multiplex PCR, and TCRdb's table has in-frame clones only and misses some. The sample holds 200,000 to 250,000 clones, 67% seen once. Sample: CD4+ T cells sorted from blood, taken at week 0. The receptors were gathered from a human donor with alopecia areata.

V gene TRBV7-2 combines with J gene TRBJ2-7, with D unclear. The CDR3 covers 15 residues. The V gene's germline CDR1 is SGHTA and CDR2 FQGNSA. Trimming took 2 bases from V and 0 from J, leaving 11 bases between them. The CDR3 nucleotides are TGTGCCAGCAGCTTATCTCGACTGATCTCCTACGAGCAGTACTTC. Its protein is CASSLSRLISYEQYF.

J is TRBJ2-1 and V is TRBV18; a weak D match, TRBD2 (5 bases). In germline, CDR1 is KGHSH, CDR2 LQKENI. Trimming left V 1 base short and J 6 bases short, with 16 bases between. There are 16 residues in the CDR3. CDR3 nucleotides: TGTGCCAGCTCACCACGGTTAGGAGGTACGGGCAATGAGCAGTTCTTC. As protein: CASSPRLGGTGNEQFF.